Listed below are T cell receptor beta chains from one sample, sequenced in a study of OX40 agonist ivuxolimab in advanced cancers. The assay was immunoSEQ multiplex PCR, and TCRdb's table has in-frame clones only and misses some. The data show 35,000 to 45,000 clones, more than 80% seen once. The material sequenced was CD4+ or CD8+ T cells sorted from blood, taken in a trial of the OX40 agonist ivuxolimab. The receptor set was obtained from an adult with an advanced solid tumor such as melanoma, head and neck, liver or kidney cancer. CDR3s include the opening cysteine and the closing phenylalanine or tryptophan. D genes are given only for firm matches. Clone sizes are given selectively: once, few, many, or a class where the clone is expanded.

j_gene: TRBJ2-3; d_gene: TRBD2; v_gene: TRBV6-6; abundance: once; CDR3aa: CATKREGLVDTQYF; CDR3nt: TGTGCCACGAAGCGGGAGGGCCTCGTAGATACGCAGTATTTT
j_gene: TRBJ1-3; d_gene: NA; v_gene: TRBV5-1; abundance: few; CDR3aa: CASSLYGDSGNTIYF; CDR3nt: TGCGCCAGCAGCTTGTATGGGGACTCTGGAAACACCATATATTTT
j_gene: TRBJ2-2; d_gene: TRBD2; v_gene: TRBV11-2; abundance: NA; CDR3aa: CASSLDAALAENTGELFF; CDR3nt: TGTGCCAGCAGCTTAGACGCCGCTCTAGCGGAGAACACCGGGGAGCTGTTTTTT
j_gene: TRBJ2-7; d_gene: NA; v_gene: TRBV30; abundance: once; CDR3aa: CAWSGSLGESEQYF; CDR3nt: TGTGCCTGGAGTGGTTCCTTGGGGGAGAGCGAGCAGTACTTC
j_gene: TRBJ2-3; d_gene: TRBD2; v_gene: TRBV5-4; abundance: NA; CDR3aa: CASSLVLAGGDTQYF; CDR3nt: TGTGCCAGCAGCTTGGTACTAGCGGGGGGGGATACGCAGTATTTT
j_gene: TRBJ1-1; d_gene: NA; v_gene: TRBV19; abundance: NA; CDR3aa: CASSIRWDTEAFF; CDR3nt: TGTGCCAGTAGTATTAGGTGGGACACTGAAGCTTTCTTT
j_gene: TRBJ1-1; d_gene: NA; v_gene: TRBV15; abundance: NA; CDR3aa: CATSRDVVNTEAFF; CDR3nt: TGTGCCACCAGCAGAGATGTAGTGAACACTGAAGCTTTCTTT
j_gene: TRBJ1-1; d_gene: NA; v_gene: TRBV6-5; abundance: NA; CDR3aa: CASSYQEVNTEAFF; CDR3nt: TGTGCCAGCAGTTATCAGGAGGTGAACACTGAAGCTTTCTTT
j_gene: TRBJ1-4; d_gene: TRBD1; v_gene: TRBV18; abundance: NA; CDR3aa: CASSPVGTGGAGEKLFF; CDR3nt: TGTGCCAGCTCACCGGTAGGAACAGGGGGCGCCGGTGAAAAACTGTTTTTT
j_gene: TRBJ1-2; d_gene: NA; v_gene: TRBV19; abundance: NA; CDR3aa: CASSIASTWRYGYTF; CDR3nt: TGTGCCAGTAGTATAGCCTCAACTTGGAGGTATGGCTACACCTTC
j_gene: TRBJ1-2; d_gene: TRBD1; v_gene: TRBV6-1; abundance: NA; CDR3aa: CASMERQGEGYGYTF; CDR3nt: TGTGCCAGCATGGAAAGACAGGGAGAAGGGTATGGCTACACCTTC
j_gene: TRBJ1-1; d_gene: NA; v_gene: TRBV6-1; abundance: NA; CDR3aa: CASSEGAGVGKAFF; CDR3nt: TGTGCCAGCAGTGAGGGCGCAGGGGTGGGTAAAGCTTTCTTT
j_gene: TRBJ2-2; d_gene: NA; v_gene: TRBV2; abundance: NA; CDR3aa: CASSEVGGSSTGELFF; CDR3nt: TGTGCCAGCAGTGAAGTGGGCGGATCCAGCACCGGGGAGCTGTTTTTT
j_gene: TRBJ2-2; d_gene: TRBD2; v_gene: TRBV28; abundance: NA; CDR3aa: CASSLQAGGRTGELFF; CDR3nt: TGTGCCAGCAGTTTACAGGCGGGGGGGCGCACCGGGGAGCTGTTTTTT
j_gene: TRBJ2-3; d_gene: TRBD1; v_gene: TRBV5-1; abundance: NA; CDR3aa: CASSTGQGTDTQYF; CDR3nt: TGCGCCAGCAGCACCGGACAGGGCACAGATACGCAGTATTTT
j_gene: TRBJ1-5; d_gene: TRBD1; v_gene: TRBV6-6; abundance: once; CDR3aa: CASTDGQGSNQPQHF; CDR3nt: TGTGCCAGCACCGACGGACAGGGTAGCAATCAGCCCCAGCATTTT
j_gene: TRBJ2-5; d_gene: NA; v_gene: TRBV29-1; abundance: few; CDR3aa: CSVRASAETQYF; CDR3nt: TGCAGCGTCAGGGCTAGTGCGGAGACCCAGTACTTC
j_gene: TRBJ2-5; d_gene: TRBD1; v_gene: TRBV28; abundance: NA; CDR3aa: CASSRTGILETQYF; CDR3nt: TGTGCCAGCAGTAGGACAGGGATACTCGAGACCCAGTACTTC
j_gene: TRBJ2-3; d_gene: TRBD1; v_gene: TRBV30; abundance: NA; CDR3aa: CAWNPGQGKDTQYF; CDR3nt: TGTGCCTGGAACCCGGGACAGGGAAAAGATACGCAGTATTTT